What follows are 10 T cell receptor beta chains derived from one specimen sequenced in a study of OX40 agonist ivuxolimab in advanced cancers. Here immunoSEQ multiplex PCR was the method, and the copy in TCRdb shows in-frame clones only, minus some. The top ten hold under 0.55% of the sample, which has about 98,000 clones, approximately 88% seen once. Sequencing was performed on CD4+ or CD8+ T cells sorted from blood, taken in a trial of the OX40 agonist ivuxolimab. These receptors all stem from an adult with an advanced solid tumor such as melanoma, head and neck, liver or kidney cancer.

The chain couples TRBV7-2 to TRBJ1-5; D gene ambiguous. The CDR3 spans 15 residues. Trimming took 6 bases from V and 3 from J, leaving 15 bases between them. From germline, CDR1 is SGHTA and CDR2 FQGNSA. CDR3 protein: CASSFDGVNNQPQHF. The CDR3, as DNA: TGTGCCAGCAGTTTTGACGGTGTTAACAATCAGCCCCAGCATTTT.

This chain connects TRBV18 to TRBJ2-7; 9 bases are shared with TRBD1. CDR1 and CDR2 (germline): KGHSH, LQKENI. The CDR3 runs to 14 residues. J was trimmed by 6 bases and V by 4 bases; bases with no gene match: 7. Here the CDR3 DNA reads TGTGCCAGCTCACGGGACAGGGTATCCCTCGAGCAGTACTTC. Its protein is CASSRDRVSLEQYF.

V and J are TRBV6-1 and TRBJ2-1; no clear D gene. Trimming cost V 5 bases and J 8 bases, with 4 bases left between them. The CDR3 is 10 amino acids. Germline V CDR1 and CDR2: MNHNS, SASEGT. The chain's CDR3 is CASSSYEQFF. As DNA, the CDR3 is TGTGCCAGCAGTTCATATGAGCAGTTCTTC.

Concerning this clone: The same CDR3 is also encoded by other DNA sequences in this sample. This chain uses TRBV7-9 with TRBJ1-2; D remains ambiguous. The CDR3 covers 14 residues. Germline V gene data show CDR1 as SEHNR and CDR2 as FQNEAQ (reference sequence). Trimming removed 1 base from V and 4 bases from J, with 10 bases in between. As DNA, the CDR3 is TGTGCCAGCAGCTTAGATCGGCAGAGCTATGGCTACACCTTC. It specifies CASSLDRQSYGYTF. Looking up the rest from reference TRBV7-9 and TRBJ1-2 gives the full variable domain: DTGVSQNPRHKITKRGQNVTFRCDPISEHNRLYWYRQTLGQGPEFLTYFQNEAQLEKSRLLSDRFSAERPKGSFSTLEIQRTEQGDSAMYLCASSLDRQSYGYTFGSGTRLTVV.

The chain links TRBV2 to TRBJ1-5; D uncertain. CDR3 length equals 15 residues. Germline V CDR1 and CDR2: SNHLY, FYNNEI. V shed 3 bases and J shed 1 base, with 10 bases lying between them. The CDR3 loop reads CASSDLRISNQPQHF. The CDR3 coding sequence is TGTGCCAGCAGTGATTTAAGGATCAGCAATCAGCCCCAGCATTTT.

This clone is labeled medium-sized (0.01 to 0.1%). This sequence joins TRBV2 and TRBJ2-1, with D perhaps matching TRBD1 or TRBD2 (5 bases each). CDR1 SNHLY and CDR2 FYNNEI come from the germline V gene. The CDR3 length is 14 residues. V lost 2 bases and J 5 bases, leaving 10 bases between the germline ends. The DNA of the CDR3 is TGTGCCAGCAGTGAATCCAGGGACCACAATGAGCAGTTCTTC. Its protein is CASSESRDHNEQFF.

As concerns this clone: A junction boundary mismatches the germline segment, possibly from a read error. This chain uses TRBV5-4 with TRBJ2-6; no definite D call. Looked up from germline, CDR1 is SGHNT and CDR2 is YYREEE (reference sequence). CDR3 length: 14 amino acids. The CDR3 protein is CASSLGSGANVLTF. CDR3 DNA sequence: TGTGCCAGCAGTTTGGGGTCCGGGGCCAACGTCCTGACTTTC.

This rearrangement joins TRBV19 to TRBJ2-5; TRBD2 matches at 8 bases. From germline, CDR1 is LNHDA and CDR2 SQIVND (reference sequence). The CDR3 consists of 15 residues. V was pared by 6 bases and J by 2 bases, with 8 bases of the junction left unmatched. In DNA form, the CDR3 reads TGTGCCAGTAGCCGGGGGGGACCCCGACAAGAGACCCAGTACTTC. As protein: CASSRGGPRQETQYF. The full variable domain, rest sourced from reference TRBV19 and TRBJ2-5, is DGGITQSPKYLFRKEGQNVTLSCEQNLNHDAMYWYRQDPGQGLRLIYYSQIVNDFQKGDIAEGYSVSREKKESFPLTVTSAQKNPTAFYLCASSRGGPRQETQYFGPGTRLLVL.

The rearrangement joins TRBV4-1 to TRBJ1-2; D is undetermined. The CDR3 runs 14 residues. Per germline, CDR1 MGHRA and CDR2 YSYEKL. With 0 bases removed from V and 6 bases from J, the gap between germline ends came to 11 bases. Here the CDR3 DNA reads TGCGCCAGCAGCCAAGATGGAGGAGTGAATGGCTACACCTTC. It is translated as CASSQDGGVNGYTF.

The genes are TRBV6-5 and TRBJ2-4; possibly TRBD1 for D (6 bases). CDR1 and CDR2 from the germline V gene are MNHEY and SVGAGI. This CDR3 is 14 amino acids long. V was cut by 4 bases and J by 4 bases, with 11 bases left in between. The CDR3 region has the DNA TGTGCCAGCAGTTCCTGGGGGCTAAAAAACATTCAGTACTTC. This gives the protein CASSSWGLKNIQYF.